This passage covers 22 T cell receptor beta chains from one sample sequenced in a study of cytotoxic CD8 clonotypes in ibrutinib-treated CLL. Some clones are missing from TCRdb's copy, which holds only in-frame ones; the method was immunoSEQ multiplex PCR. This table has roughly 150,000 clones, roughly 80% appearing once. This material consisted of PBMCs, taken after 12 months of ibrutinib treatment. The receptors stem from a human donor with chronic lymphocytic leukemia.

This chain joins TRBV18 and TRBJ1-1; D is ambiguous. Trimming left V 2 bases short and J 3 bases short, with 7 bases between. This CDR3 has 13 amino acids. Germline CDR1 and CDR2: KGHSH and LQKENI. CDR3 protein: CASSPGVDTEAFF. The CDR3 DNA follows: TGTGCCAGCTCACCAGGGGTGGACACTGAAGCTTTCTTT.

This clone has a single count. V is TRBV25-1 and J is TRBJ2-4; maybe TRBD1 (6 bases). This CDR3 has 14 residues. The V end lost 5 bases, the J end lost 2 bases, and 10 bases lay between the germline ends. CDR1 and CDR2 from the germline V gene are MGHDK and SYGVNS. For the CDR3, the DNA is TGTGCCAGCAGTCCTGGGGGCACCAAAAACATTCAGTACTTC. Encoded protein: CASSPGGTKNIQYF.

CDR3 sequence (DNA): TGTGCCAGCAGTGACAGGGACATGTCCCACGAGCAGTACTTC. Residues: CASSDRDMSHEQYF. The chain is built from TRBV6-4 and TRBJ2-7, with D tentatively TRBD1 (6 bases). This CDR3 comprises 14 residues. V was shortened by 2 bases and J by 5 bases, with 13 bases between the two germline ends. The germline CDR1 and CDR2 sequences are MRHNA and SNTAGT.

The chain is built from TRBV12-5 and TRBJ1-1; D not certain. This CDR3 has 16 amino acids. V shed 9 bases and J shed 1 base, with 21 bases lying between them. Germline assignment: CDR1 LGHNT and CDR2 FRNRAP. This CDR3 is CASTPAAQTGNTEAFF. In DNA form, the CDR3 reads TGTGCTAGCACGCCCGCAGCGCAGACGGGGAACACTGAAGCTTTCTTT.

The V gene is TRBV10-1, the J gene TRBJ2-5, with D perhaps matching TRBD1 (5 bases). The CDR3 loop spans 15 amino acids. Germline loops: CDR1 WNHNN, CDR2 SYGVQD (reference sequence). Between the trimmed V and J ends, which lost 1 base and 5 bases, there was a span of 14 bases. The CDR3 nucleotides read TGCGCCAGCAGTGAGTTTAACCAGGGATCGGAGACCCAGTACTTC. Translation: CASSEFNQGSETQYF.

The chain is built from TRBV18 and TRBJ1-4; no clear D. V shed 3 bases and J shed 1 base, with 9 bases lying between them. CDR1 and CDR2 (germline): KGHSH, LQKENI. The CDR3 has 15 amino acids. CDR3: CASSPSRETNEKLFF. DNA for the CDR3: TGTGCCAGCTCACCCAGTAGGGAAACTAATGAAAAACTGTTTTTT.

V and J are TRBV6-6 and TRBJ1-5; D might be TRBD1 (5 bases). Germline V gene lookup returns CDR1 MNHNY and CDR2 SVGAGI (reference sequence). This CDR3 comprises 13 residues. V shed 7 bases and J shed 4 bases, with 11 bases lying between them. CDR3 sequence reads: CASTGTANQPQHF. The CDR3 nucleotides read TGTGCCAGCACGGGGACTGCGAATCAGCCCCAGCATTTT.

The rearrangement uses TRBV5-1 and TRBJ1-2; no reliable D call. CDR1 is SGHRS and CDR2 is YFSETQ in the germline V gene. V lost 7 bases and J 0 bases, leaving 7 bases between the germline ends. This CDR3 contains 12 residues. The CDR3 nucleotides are TGCGCCAGCCGTGCTACTAACTATGGCTACACCTTC. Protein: CASRATNYGYTF.

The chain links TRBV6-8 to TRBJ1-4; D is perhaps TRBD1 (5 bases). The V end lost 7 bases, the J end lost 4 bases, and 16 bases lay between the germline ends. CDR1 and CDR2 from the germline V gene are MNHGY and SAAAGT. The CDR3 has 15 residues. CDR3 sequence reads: CASTTLRGINEKLFF. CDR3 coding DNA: TGTGCCAGCACCACCCTTCGGGGGATTAATGAAAAACTGTTTTTT.

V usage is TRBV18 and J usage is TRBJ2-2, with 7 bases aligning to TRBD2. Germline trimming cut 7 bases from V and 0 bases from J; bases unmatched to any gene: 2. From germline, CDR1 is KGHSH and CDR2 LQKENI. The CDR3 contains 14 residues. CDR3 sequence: CASFSGSNTGELFF. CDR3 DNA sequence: TGTGCCAGCTTTAGCGGGTCGAACACCGGGGAGCTGTTTTTT.

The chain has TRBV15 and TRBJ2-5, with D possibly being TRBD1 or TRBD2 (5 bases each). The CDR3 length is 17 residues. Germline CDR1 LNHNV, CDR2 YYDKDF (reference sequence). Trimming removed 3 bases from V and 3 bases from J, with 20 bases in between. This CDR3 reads CATSRAPGTVIKETQYF. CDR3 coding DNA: TGTGCCACCAGCAGGGCTCCCGGGACGGTAATTAAAGAGACCCAGTACTTC.

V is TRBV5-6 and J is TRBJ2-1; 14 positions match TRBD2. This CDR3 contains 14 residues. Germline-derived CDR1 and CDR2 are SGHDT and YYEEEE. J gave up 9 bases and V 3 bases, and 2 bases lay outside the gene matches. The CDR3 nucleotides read TGTGCCAGCAGCTATGGACTAGCGGGGGGTGAGCAGTTCTTC. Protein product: CASSYGLAGGEQFF.

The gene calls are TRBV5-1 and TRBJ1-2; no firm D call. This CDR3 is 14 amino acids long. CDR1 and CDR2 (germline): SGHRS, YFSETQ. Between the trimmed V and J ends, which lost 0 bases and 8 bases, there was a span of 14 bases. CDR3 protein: CASSLALLLGGYTF. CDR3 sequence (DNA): TGCGCCAGCAGCTTGGCCTTACTATTGGGGGGCTACACCTTC.

The CDR3 bases are TGTGCCAGCAGCTTAGGGAAGGGTAATGAGCAGTTCTTC. Amino acid sequence: CASSLGKGNEQFF. This chain joins TRBV7-3 and TRBJ2-1; D remains unclear. The CDR3 is made up of 13 amino acids. V lost 2 bases to trimming and J lost 7 bases, with 9 bases between them. From germline, CDR1 is SGHTA and CDR2 FQGTGA. Full variable domain (remainder filled in from reference TRBV7-3 and TRBJ2-1): GAGVSQTPSNKVTEKGKYVELRCDPISGHTALYWYRQSLGQGPEFLIYFQGTGAADDSGLPNDRFFAVRPEGSVSTLKIQRTERGDSAVYLCASSLGKGNEQFFGPGTRLTVL.

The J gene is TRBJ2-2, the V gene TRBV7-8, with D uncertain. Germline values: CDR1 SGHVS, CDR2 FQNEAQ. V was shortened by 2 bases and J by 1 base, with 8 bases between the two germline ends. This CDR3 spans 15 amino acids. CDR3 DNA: TGTGCCAGCAGCTTATATAGGATGAACACCGGGGAGCTGTTTTTT. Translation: CASSLYRMNTGELFF.

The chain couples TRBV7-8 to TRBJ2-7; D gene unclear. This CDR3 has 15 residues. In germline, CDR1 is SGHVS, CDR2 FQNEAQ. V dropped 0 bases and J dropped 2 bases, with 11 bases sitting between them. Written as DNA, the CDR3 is TGTGCCAGCAGCTTAGCATTGGGTGGCGCCTACGAGCAGTACTTC. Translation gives CASSLALGGAYEQYF.

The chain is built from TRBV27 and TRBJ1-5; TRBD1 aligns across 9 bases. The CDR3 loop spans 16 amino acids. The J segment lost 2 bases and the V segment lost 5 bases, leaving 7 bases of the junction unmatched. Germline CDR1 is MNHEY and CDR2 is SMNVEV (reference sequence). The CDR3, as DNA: TGTGCCAGCAGTGCCTTACAGGGGGCGGGCAATCAGCCCCAGCATTTT. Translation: CASSALQGAGNQPQHF.

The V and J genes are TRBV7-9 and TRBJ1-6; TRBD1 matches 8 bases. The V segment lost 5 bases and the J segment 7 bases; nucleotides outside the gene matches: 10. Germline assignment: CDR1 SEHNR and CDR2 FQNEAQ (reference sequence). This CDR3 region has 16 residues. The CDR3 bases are TGTGCCAGCAGCCCAGACAGGGGTCAGGGGAATTCACCCCTCCACTTT. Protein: CASSPDRGQGNSPLHF.

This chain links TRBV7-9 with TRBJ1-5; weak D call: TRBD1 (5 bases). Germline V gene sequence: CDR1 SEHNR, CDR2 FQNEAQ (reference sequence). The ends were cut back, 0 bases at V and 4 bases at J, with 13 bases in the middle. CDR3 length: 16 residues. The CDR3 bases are TGTGCCAGCAGCTTAGCGGGTCAGGGCGGGAATCAGCCCCAGCATTTT. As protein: CASSLAGQGGNQPQHF.

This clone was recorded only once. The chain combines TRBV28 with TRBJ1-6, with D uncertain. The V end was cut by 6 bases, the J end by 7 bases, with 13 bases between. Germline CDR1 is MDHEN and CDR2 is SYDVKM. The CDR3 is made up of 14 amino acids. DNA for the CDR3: TGTGCCAGCAGCAATTGGGCGGGCAATTCACCCCTCCACTTT. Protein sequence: CASSNWAGNSPLHF.

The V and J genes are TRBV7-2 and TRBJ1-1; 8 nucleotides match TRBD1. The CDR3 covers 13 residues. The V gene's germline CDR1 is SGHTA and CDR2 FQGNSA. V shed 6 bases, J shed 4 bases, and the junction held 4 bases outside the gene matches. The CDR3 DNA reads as TGTGCCAGCAGGGTAACAGGGGGCACTGAAGCTTTCTTT. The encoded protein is CASRVTGGTEAFF.

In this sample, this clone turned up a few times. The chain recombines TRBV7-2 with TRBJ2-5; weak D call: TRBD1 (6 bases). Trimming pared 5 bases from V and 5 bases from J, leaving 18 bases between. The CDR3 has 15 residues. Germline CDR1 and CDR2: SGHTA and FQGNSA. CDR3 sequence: CASSLTGTSRETQYF. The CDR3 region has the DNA TGTGCCAGCAGCCTAACCGGGACATCGAGGGAGACCCAGTACTTC.